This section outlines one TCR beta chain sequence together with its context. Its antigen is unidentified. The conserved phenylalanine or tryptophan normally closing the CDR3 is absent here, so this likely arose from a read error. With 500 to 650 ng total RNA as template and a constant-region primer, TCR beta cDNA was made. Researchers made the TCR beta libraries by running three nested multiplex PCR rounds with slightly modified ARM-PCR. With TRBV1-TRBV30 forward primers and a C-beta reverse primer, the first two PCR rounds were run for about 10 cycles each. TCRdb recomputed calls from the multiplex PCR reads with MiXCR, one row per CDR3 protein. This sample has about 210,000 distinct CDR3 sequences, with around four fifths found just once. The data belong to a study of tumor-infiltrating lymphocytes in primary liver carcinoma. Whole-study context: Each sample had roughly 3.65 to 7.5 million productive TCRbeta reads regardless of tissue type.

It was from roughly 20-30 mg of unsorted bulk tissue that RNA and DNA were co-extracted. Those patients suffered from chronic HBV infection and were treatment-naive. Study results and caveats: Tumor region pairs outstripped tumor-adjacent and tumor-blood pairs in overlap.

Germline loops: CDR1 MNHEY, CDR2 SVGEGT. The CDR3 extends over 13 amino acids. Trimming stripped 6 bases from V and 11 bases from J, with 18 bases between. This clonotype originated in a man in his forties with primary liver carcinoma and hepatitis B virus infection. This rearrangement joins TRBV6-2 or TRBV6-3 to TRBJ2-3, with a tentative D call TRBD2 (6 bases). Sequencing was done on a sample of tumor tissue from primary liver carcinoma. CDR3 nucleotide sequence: TGTGCCAGCAGCCCCATGCGGGACGGATGGCAGTATTGT. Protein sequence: CASSPMRDGWQYC.